Listed below are T cell receptor beta chains from one sample, sequenced in a study of T cell repertoires in cytomegalovirus infection. TCRdb called the reads again in MiXCR, with one record for every CDR3 protein. The sample records around 250,000 distinct CDR3 sequences, about 17% being singletons. The sequenced sample consisted of CD8+ T cells from PBMCs. These receptor sequences come from a human donor in good health (CMV status not recorded). Some clones in this sample may be carry-over from other donors' samples. The CDR3 runs from the conserved cysteine through the conserved F or W. A D gene is named only where the DNA matches it firmly. Clone sizes are given selectively: once, few, many, or a class where the clone is expanded.

size: .
V: TRBV5-3
J: TRBJ1-1
D: .
CDR3: CASSFFEGWGNTEAFF
DNA: TGTGCCAGCAGCTTTTTTGAGGGCTGGGGGAACACTGAAGCTTTCTTT

size: many
V: TRBV11-2
J: TRBJ2-1
D: TRBD2
CDR3: CASSPRLAGFRGRSYNEQFF
DNA: TGTGCCAGCAGCCCGAGACTAGCGGGGTTTAGGGGAAGATCCTACAATGAGCAGTTCTTC

size: many
V: TRBV28
J: TRBJ2-2
D: .
CDR3: CASGAGWGTGELFF
DNA: TGTGCCAGCGGCGCAGGGTGGGGAACCGGGGAGCTGTTTTTT

size: few
V: TRBV12-3/TRBV12-4
J: TRBJ1-3
D: .
CDR3: CASTIGGSNGNTIYF
DNA: TGTGCCAGCACCATAGGAGGGTCCAATGGAAACACCATATATTTT

size: .
V: TRBV27
J: TRBJ2-5
D: TRBD1
CDR3: CASSLVYLAGGETQYF
DNA: TGTGCCAGCAGTTTAGTCTATTTGGCAGGGGGAGAGACCCAGTACTTC

size: .
V: TRBV19
J: TRBJ1-6
D: .
CDR3: CASSIYEGGSPLHF
DNA: TGTGCCAGTAGTATCTACGAGGGAGGCTCACCCCTCCACTTT

size: .
V: TRBV6-2/TRBV6-3
J: TRBJ2-4
D: .
CDR3: CASSYNSIPAKNIQYF
DNA: TGTGCCAGCAGTTATAACTCTATCCCGGCCAAAAACATTCAGTACTTC

size: many
V: TRBV7-2
J: TRBJ1-3
D: TRBD1
CDR3: CASSLVPGQGGPGNTIYF
DNA: TGTGCCAGCAGCTTAGTTCCCGGACAGGGAGGCCCTGGAAACACCATATATTTT

size: .
V: TRBV7-9
J: TRBJ2-7
D: .
CDR3: CASSLEGPLYEQYF
DNA: TGTGCCAGCAGCTTAGAAGGTCCCCTCTACGAGCAGTACTTC

size: .
V: TRBV6-6
J: TRBJ2-1
D: .
CDR3: CASSVFISDPPREQFF
DNA: TGTGCCAGCAGTGTGTTTATTTCCGACCCGCCCCGTGAGCAGTTCTTC

size: many
V: TRBV7-2
J: TRBJ2-3
D: TRBD2
CDR3: CASSPRTSRTDTQYF
DNA: TGTGCCAGCAGCCCCCGGACTAGCCGAACAGATACGCAGTATTTT

size: .
V: TRBV2
J: TRBJ1-1
D: .
CDR3: CASSEGTTGSTEAFF
DNA: TGTGCCAGCAGTGAAGGTACCACAGGGAGCACTGAAGCTTTCTTT

size: many
V: TRBV28
J: TRBJ1-1
D: .
CDR3: CASSPGRLEAFF
DNA: TGTGCCAGCAGCCCAGGACGGCTTGAAGCTTTCTTT

size: many
V: TRBV7-8
J: TRBJ2-7
D: .
CDR3: CASSSDTRRYEQYF
DNA: TGTGCCAGCAGCTCCGATACGCGGAGGTACGAGCAGTACTTC

size: few
V: TRBV6-1
J: TRBJ1-5
D: TRBD1
CDR3: CASSPDRVAGTQPQHF
DNA: TGTGCCAGCAGTCCTGACAGGGTAGCGGGTACTCAGCCCCAGCATTTT

size: many
V: TRBV10-3
J: TRBJ2-5
D: .
CDR3: CAISDAGMGETQYF
DNA: TGTGCCATCAGTGACGCAGGCATGGGAGAGACCCAGTACTTC

size: few
V: TRBV28
J: TRBJ1-6
D: .
CDR3: CASALFKGGGSPLHF
DNA: TGTGCCAGCGCCCTATTTAAGGGGGGGGGTTCACCCCTCCACTTT

size: .
V: TRBV28
J: TRBJ2-7
D: .
CDR3: CASSLSGKGKGEQYF
DNA: TGTGCCAGCAGTTTATCAGGCAAGGGGAAGGGCGAGCAGTACTTC

size: .
V: TRBV14
J: TRBJ2-7
D: .
CDR3: CASSRSLRSYEQYF
DNA: TGTGCCAGCAGCCGTAGCCTCCGGTCCTACGAGCAGTACTTC

size: .
V: TRBV6-1
J: TRBJ1-1
D: .
CDR3: CASSDSDLSNTEAFF
DNA: TGTGCCAGCAGTGACAGCGATTTGTCGAACACTGAAGCTTTCTTT

size: few
V: TRBV4-3
J: TRBJ2-6
D: .
CDR3: CASSQDKSGANVLTF
DNA: TGCGCCAGCAGCCAAGATAAGTCTGGGGCCAACGTCCTGACTTTC

size: many
V: TRBV4-1
J: TRBJ2-1
D: .
CDR3: CASSRGGIYNEQFF
DNA: TGCGCCAGCAGCCGGGGCGGGATCTACAATGAGCAGTTCTTC

size: .
V: TRBV11-2
J: TRBJ2-7
D: TRBD1
CDR3: CASSSVDRASYEQYF
DNA: TGTGCCAGCAGCTCAGTGGACAGGGCTTCCTACGAGCAGTACTTC

size: .
V: TRBV2
J: TRBJ1-1
D: .
CDR3: CASSPYGRNYLEAFF
DNA: TGTGCCAGCAGTCCCTATGGCAGGAACTACCTTGAAGCTTTCTTT

size: .
V: TRBV9
J: TRBJ1-2
D: .
CDR3: CASSGSGLRGFTF
DNA: TGTGCCAGCAGCGGATCCGGACTCAGGGGCTTCACCTTC

size: many
V: TRBV29-1
J: TRBJ1-1
D: TRBD1
CDR3: CSAIQGVTAFF
DNA: TGCAGCGCGATACAGGGGGTCACGGCTTTCTTT

size: .
V: TRBV5-6
J: TRBJ1-4
D: .
CDR3: CASRMQGNNEKLFF
DNA: TGTGCCAGCAGGATGCAGGGGAATAATGAAAAACTGTTTTTT

size: .
V: TRBV18
J: TRBJ2-1
D: TRBD1
CDR3: CASSRTGATSYNEQFF
DNA: TGTGCCAGCTCACGGACAGGGGCCACTTCTTACAATGAGCAGTTCTTC

size: few
V: TRBV12-5
J: TRBJ2-1
D: .
CDR3: CASGLPDSARPSNNEQFF
DNA: TGTGCTAGTGGTTTGCCCGACTCGGCGCGTCCCTCAAACAATGAGCAGTTCTTC

size: .
V: TRBV12-3/TRBV12-4
J: TRBJ2-3
D: .
CDR3: CASSQLKPGAPAAQYF
DNA: TGTGCCAGCAGCCAACTGAAGCCCGGGGCCCCGGCGGCGCAGTATTTT

size: many
V: TRBV7-2
J: TRBJ2-7
D: .
CDR3: CASSYRPDIYEQYF
DNA: TGTGCCAGCAGCTATCGACCTGACATATACGAGCAGTACTTC